Given below is one TCR beta chain in context. This sample was included in a study of blood T cell repertoires in COVID-19. Study context: The samples span acute and convalescent COVID-19 from the United States, Italy and Spain. T cells, B-cell-depleted T cells, or PBMCs supplied cDNA or gDNA.

Original processing notes: Estimated nucleated cell counts came from reference gene primer amplification. Assay used: immunoSEQ multiplex PCR; TCRdb lists only in-frame clones, some missing. V and J calls and clone size are given by that table; D and trimming were obtained from the DNA. The data hold over 85,000 clones, with 88% observed a single time. Germline V gene lookup returns CDR1 SNHLY and CDR2 FYNNEI. The CDR3 length is 13 residues. V shed 3 bases and J shed 7 bases, with 13 bases lying between them. The chain joins TRBV2 to TRBJ2-7; D is perhaps TRBD1 (6 bases). The source material was peripheral blood. The TCR originated in a woman older than 75 with active COVID-19. The CDR3 coding sequence is TGTGCCAGCAGTGAGGGACACCGTAGGGAGCAGTACTTC. Protein sequence: CASSEGHRREQYF.